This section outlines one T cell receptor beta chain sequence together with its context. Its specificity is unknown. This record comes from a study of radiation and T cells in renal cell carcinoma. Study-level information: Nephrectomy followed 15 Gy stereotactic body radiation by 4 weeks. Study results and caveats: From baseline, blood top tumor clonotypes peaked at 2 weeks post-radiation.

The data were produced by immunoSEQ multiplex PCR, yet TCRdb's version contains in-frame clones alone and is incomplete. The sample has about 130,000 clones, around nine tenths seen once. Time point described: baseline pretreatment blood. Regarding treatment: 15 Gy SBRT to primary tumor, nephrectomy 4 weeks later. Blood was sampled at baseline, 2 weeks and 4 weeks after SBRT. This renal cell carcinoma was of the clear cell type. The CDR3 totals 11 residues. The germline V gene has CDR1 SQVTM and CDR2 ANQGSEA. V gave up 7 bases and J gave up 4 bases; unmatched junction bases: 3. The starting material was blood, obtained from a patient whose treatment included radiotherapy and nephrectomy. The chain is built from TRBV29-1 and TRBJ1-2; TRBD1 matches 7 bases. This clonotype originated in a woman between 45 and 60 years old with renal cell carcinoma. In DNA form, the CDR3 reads TGCAGCGGCGCAGGGGGCTATGGCTACACCTTC. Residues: CSGAGGYGYTF.